Listed below are T cell receptor beta chains from one sample, sequenced in a study of T-cell reconstitution after alpha-beta-depleted transplantation in children. From the PCR reads, TCRdb called clonotypes with MiXCR, one entry per CDR3 protein. The table has about 400,000 distinct CDR3 sequences, about 20% seen once; the top ten hold less than 4.5%. This specimen consisted of PBMCs from the stem cell graft donor, obtained from the stem cell graft. Source of these receptors: a human donor who donated a stem cell graft to a child with acute myeloid leukemia. The CDR3 runs from the conserved cysteine through the conserved F or W. The D gene is left open where the match is weak. Clone size, where shown, is once, few, many, or a class for clones that have expanded.

j_call: TRBJ2-1; d_call: TRBD2; v_call: TRBV20-1; clone_size: few; cdr3_aa: CSARDLTSGRNEQFF; cdr3_nt: TGCAGTGCTAGAGATCTGACTAGCGGGAGAAATGAGCAGTTCTTC
j_call: TRBJ2-1; d_call: .; v_call: TRBV24-1; clone_size: many; cdr3_aa: CATSDSKETSSRYNEQFF; cdr3_nt: TGTGCCACCAGTGATTCGAAGGAGACGTCGTCGAGGTACAATGAGCAGTTCTTC
j_call: TRBJ2-1; d_call: .; v_call: TRBV20-1; clone_size: .; cdr3_aa: CSASPRAYNEQFF; cdr3_nt: TGCAGTGCTAGTCCCAGGGCGTACAATGAGCAGTTCTTC
j_call: TRBJ2-3; d_call: .; v_call: TRBV12-3/TRBV12-4; clone_size: many; cdr3_aa: CASSFTGGLSTDTQYF; cdr3_nt: TGTGCCAGCAGTTTTACGGGGGGCCTGAGCACAGATACGCAGTATTTT
j_call: TRBJ1-6; d_call: .; v_call: TRBV7-9; clone_size: few; cdr3_aa: CASSSDEVTPLHF; cdr3_nt: TGTGCCAGCAGCTCGGATGAGGTTACACCCCTCCACTTT
j_call: TRBJ2-7; d_call: TRBD2; v_call: TRBV20-1; clone_size: .; cdr3_aa: CSARGTSLGLGEQYF; cdr3_nt: TGCAGTGCTAGAGGGACTAGTTTGGGTCTGGGCGAGCAGTACTTC
j_call: TRBJ2-3; d_call: TRBD2; v_call: TRBV12-3/TRBV12-4; clone_size: .; cdr3_aa: CASSLGLASQYF; cdr3_nt: TGTGCCAGCAGTCTCGGACTAGCTAGTCAGTATTTT
j_call: TRBJ2-1; d_call: TRBD1; v_call: TRBV5-1; clone_size: few; cdr3_aa: CASSFGDRAGNEQFF; cdr3_nt: TGCGCCAGCAGCTTTGGGGACAGGGCCGGCAATGAGCAGTTCTTC
j_call: TRBJ2-1; d_call: TRBD1; v_call: TRBV4-1; clone_size: few; cdr3_aa: CASSQEGTVSYNEQFF; cdr3_nt: TGCGCCAGCAGCCAAGAAGGGACAGTCTCCTACAATGAGCAGTTCTTC
j_call: TRBJ2-1; d_call: TRBD2; v_call: TRBV7-2; clone_size: .; cdr3_aa: CASSLVGRLGNEQFF; cdr3_nt: TGTGCCAGCAGCTTAGTCGGGAGGCTCGGCAATGAGCAGTTCTTC
j_call: TRBJ2-2; d_call: TRBD2; v_call: TRBV15; clone_size: few; cdr3_aa: CATSRGLDGVLAGVIGELFF; cdr3_nt: TGTGCCACCAGCAGAGGCCTCGATGGGGTTTTAGCGGGAGTAATCGGGGAGCTGTTTTTT
j_call: TRBJ2-1; d_call: TRBD1; v_call: TRBV24-1; clone_size: few; cdr3_aa: CATSDSWGTGDSNEQFF; cdr3_nt: TGTGCCACCAGTGATTCTTGGGGGACAGGGGATAGCAATGAGCAGTTCTTC
j_call: TRBJ2-1; d_call: .; v_call: TRBV12-3/TRBV12-4; clone_size: .; cdr3_aa: CASSLDSGEGAGEQFF; cdr3_nt: TGTGCCAGCAGTTTAGATTCGGGAGAAGGGGCAGGTGAGCAGTTCTTC
j_call: TRBJ1-1; d_call: .; v_call: TRBV5-1; clone_size: few; cdr3_aa: CASSLDRSMNTEAFF; cdr3_nt: TGCGCCAGCAGCTTGGACAGGTCGATGAACACTGAAGCTTTCTTT
j_call: TRBJ2-5; d_call: TRBD2; v_call: TRBV11-2; clone_size: few; cdr3_aa: CASSETSGSVQTQYF; cdr3_nt: TGTGCCAGCAGCGAGACTAGCGGATCAGTTCAGACCCAGTACTTC
j_call: TRBJ2-3; d_call: .; v_call: TRBV6-1; clone_size: few; cdr3_aa: CASTYRQVPDTQYF; cdr3_nt: TGTGCCAGCACGTACAGGCAAGTCCCAGATACGCAGTATTTT
j_call: TRBJ1-5; d_call: TRBD1; v_call: TRBV12-3/TRBV12-4; clone_size: many; cdr3_aa: CASSPTGFVKSNQPQHF; cdr3_nt: TGTGCCAGCAGTCCGACAGGGTTTGTAAAAAGCAATCAGCCCCAGCATTTT
j_call: TRBJ2-1; d_call: .; v_call: TRBV24-1; clone_size: few; cdr3_aa: CATSDLPRANEQFF; cdr3_nt: TGTGCCACCAGTGATTTGCCCAGGGCCAATGAGCAGTTCTTC
j_call: TRBJ2-1; d_call: TRBD1; v_call: TRBV5-1; clone_size: .; cdr3_aa: CASRGTGGFYNEQFF; cdr3_nt: TGCGCCAGCAGGGGGACAGGGGGGTTCTACAATGAGCAGTTCTTC
j_call: TRBJ2-3; d_call: .; v_call: TRBV5-1; clone_size: few; cdr3_aa: CASSLERDTQYF; cdr3_nt: TGCGCCAGCAGCTTGGAGAGGGATACGCAGTATTTT
j_call: TRBJ1-4; d_call: TRBD1; v_call: TRBV29-1; clone_size: many; cdr3_aa: CSVQGTGKEKLFF; cdr3_nt: TGCAGCGTTCAAGGGACAGGGAAGGAAAAACTGTTTTTT
j_call: TRBJ2-7; d_call: .; v_call: TRBV20-1; clone_size: many; cdr3_aa: CSAGAGYEQYF; cdr3_nt: TGCAGTGCTGGGGCGGGCTACGAGCAGTACTTC
j_call: TRBJ2-2; d_call: TRBD1; v_call: TRBV24-1; clone_size: .; cdr3_aa: CATSVGTGHAGELFF; cdr3_nt: TGTGCCACCAGTGTCGGGACAGGGCATGCCGGGGAGCTGTTTTTT
j_call: TRBJ2-7; d_call: .; v_call: TRBV12-3/TRBV12-4; clone_size: few; cdr3_aa: CASSSLAFSYEQYF; cdr3_nt: TGTGCCAGCAGTTCTCTAGCGTTCTCCTACGAGCAGTACTTC
j_call: TRBJ2-2; d_call: .; v_call: TRBV5-1; clone_size: .; cdr3_aa: CASTEEGANTGELFF; cdr3_nt: TGCGCCAGCACCGAAGAGGGCGCGAACACCGGGGAGCTGTTTTTT
j_call: TRBJ1-1; d_call: .; v_call: TRBV11-2; clone_size: .; cdr3_aa: CASSLRTDTEAFF; cdr3_nt: TGTGCCAGCAGCTTGAGAACGGACACTGAAGCTTTCTTT